What follows are 22 T cell receptor beta chains derived from one specimen sequenced in a study of blood T cells in healthy people across ages. Next came a second PCR, run for roughly 6 to 11 cycles, which used a sample-barcoded 5' primer along with a J-beta primer mix. TCRdb independently ran MiXCR on the 5' RACE reads; one entry per CDR3 protein. Of about 1,500,000 distinct CDR3 sequences listed, 35% to 45% were seen once; the top ten hold 7.9%. Sequenced input: blood. These receptors came from a young woman in good health.

This clonotype occurred many times. The chain has TRBV5-5 and TRBJ2-1, with TRBD2 identical over 9 bases. The ends lost 5 bases at V and 10 bases at J; junction bases unmatched: 7. Looked up from germline, CDR1 is SGHKS and CDR2 is YYEKEE (reference sequence). The CDR3 totals 13 residues. The CDR3 is CASRVAGGNEQFF. The CDR3 nucleotides read TGTGCCAGCAGGGTGGCGGGAGGGAACGAGCAGTTCTTC.

This sequence joins TRBV20-1 and TRBJ2-7; D is possibly TRBD2 (6 bases). The CDR3 has 14 amino acids. Germline CDR1 is DFQATT and CDR2 is SNEGSKA (reference sequence). Trimming pared 3 bases from V and 3 bases from J, leaving 15 bases between. CDR3 bases: TGCAGTGCTAGTGCGCGGGAAGTTCACTACGAGCAGTACTTC. Translation: CSASAREVHYEQYF.

There are a few counts of this clonotype. The rearrangement uses TRBV28 and TRBJ2-1; tentative D call: TRBD2 (7 bases). Germline CDR1 reads MDHEN; CDR2 reads SYDVKM. The CDR3 extends over 14 amino acids. V lost 4 bases and J lost 8, with 15 bases in between. The CDR3 reads CASSSTGTIDEQFF. In DNA form, the CDR3 reads TGTGCCAGCAGTTCTACAGGGACTATTGATGAGCAGTTCTTC.

The chain's CDR3 is CASSLEGLAGGTSTDTQYF. The CDR3 DNA reads TGCGCCAGCAGCTTGGAAGGACTAGCGGGAGGAACTAGCACAGATACGCAGTATTTT. The chain is built from TRBV5-1 and TRBJ2-3; 14 bases fit TRBD2. The ends lost 0 bases at V and 0 bases at J; junction bases unmatched: 6. Germline V gene sequence: CDR1 SGHRS, CDR2 YFSETQ. This CDR3 has 19 amino acids.

This chain links TRBV6-5 with TRBJ1-2; no definite D call. Per the germline V gene, CDR1 is MNHEY and CDR2 is SVGAGI. V lost 7 bases and J lost 0, with 12 bases in between. The CDR3 has 14 amino acids. Here the CDR3 reads CASMLDGTNYGYTF. CDR3 DNA sequence: TGTGCCAGCATGTTGGACGGGACTAACTATGGCTACACCTTC.

In its sample, this clonotype was seen many times. The chain joins TRBV29-1 to TRBJ2-3; D is unclear. CDR3 length: 12 residues. Trimming pared 5 bases from V and 11 bases from J, leaving 17 bases between. Germline V gives CDR1 SQVTM, CDR2 ANQGSEA. The CDR3 DNA sequence: TGCAGCGTTTTACTCGAAGTAAGAGTGCAGTATTTT. Encoded protein: CSVLLEVRVQYF.

To note about this clonotype: Possible read error: a much larger clone is one base away. The chain uses TRBV12-3 or TRBV12-4 and TRBJ1-6; D gene unclear. The CDR3 extends over 12 amino acids. This CDR3 reads CASSFAASPPHF. The CDR3 coding sequence is TGTGCCAGCAGTTTTGCCGCCTCACCCCCCCACTTT.

The chain uses TRBV19 and TRBJ2-1; no clear D gene. The CDR3 consists of 16 residues. The germline V gene has CDR1 LNHDA and CDR2 SQIVND (reference sequence). Trimming removed 6 bases at V and 0 bases at J, with 15 bases between. CDR3 bases: TGTGCCAGTAGCCATCTTCCCCAGAGCTCCTACAATGAGCAGTTCTTC. Translated: CASSHLPQSSYNEQFF.

The V call is TRBV7-3, the J call TRBJ2-5; the D is unclear. The V gene's germline CDR1 is SGHTA and CDR2 FQGTGA. Trimming cost V 1 base and J 3 bases, with 6 bases left between them. The CDR3 spans 13 residues. The CDR3 spells CASSLIPEETQYF. CDR3 DNA: TGTGCCAGCAGCTTAATTCCGGAAGAGACCCAGTACTTC. Filled out from reference TRBV7-3 and TRBJ2-5, the complete variable domain reads GAGVSQTPSNKVTEKGKYVELRCDPISGHTALYWYRQSLGQGPEFLIYFQGTGAADDSGLPNDRFFAVRPEGSVSTLKIQRTERGDSAVYLCASSLIPEETQYFGPGTRLLVL.

This clonotype has only a few counts. The chain couples TRBV28 to TRBJ2-4, with no clear D. CDR3 length: 12 residues. Germline lookup yields CDR1 MDHEN and CDR2 SYDVKM. V shed 5 bases and J shed 6 bases, with 8 bases lying between them. CDR3 coding DNA: TGTGCCAGCAGTCCAGCCCGAAACATTCAGTACTTC. Encoded protein: CASSPARNIQYF.

Concerning this clonotype: An end of the junction does not agree with germline; a read error may underlie this. This sequence joins TRBV6-5 and TRBJ2-1; perhaps TRBD2 as D (6 bases). The CDR3 loop spans 12 amino acids. Germline lookup yields CDR1 MNHEY and CDR2 SVGAGI. The CDR3 region is CASRDRGTEQCF. Here the CDR3 DNA reads TGTGCCAGCAGGGACCGGGGGACTGAGCAGTGCTTC.

The chain recombines TRBV5-1 with TRBJ2-5; 8 nucleotides match TRBD2. Per the germline V gene, CDR1 is SGHRS and CDR2 is YFSETQ. After removal of 3 bases from V and 5 bases from J, the junction contained 9 bases not matched to a gene. This CDR3 has 15 residues. This CDR3 reads CASSSEAGEMETQYF. DNA for the CDR3: TGCGCCAGCAGCTCGGAAGCGGGGGAGATGGAGACCCAGTACTTC.

V is TRBV12-3 or TRBV12-4 and J is TRBJ2-4; 7 positions match TRBD1. The CDR3 sequence is 11 residues long. J was trimmed by 8 bases and V by 5 bases; bases with no gene match: 0. CDR3 coding DNA: TGTGCCAGCAGTGGGACAGACATTCAGTACTTC. Its protein is CASSGTDIQYF.

Note on this clonotype: The junction and the germline gene differ at one end; a read error may be behind it. The chain recombines TRBV7-2 with TRBJ2-1; possible D gene TRBD2, 6 bases. The J call may not be correct, given that the DNA end is closer to TRBJ2-7. The CDR3 totals 13 residues. Germline values: CDR1 SGHTA, CDR2 FQGNSA. The chain's CDR3 is CANSLVAANEQYF. CDR3 in DNA: TGTGCCAACAGCTTGGTAGCGGCCAATGAGCAGTACTTC.

This chain connects TRBV20-1 to TRBJ1-1, with D uncertain. CDR1 is DFQATT and CDR2 is SNEGSKA in the germline V gene (reference sequence). CDR3 length: 9 residues. Here the CDR3 reads CKAADEAFF. DNA of the CDR3: TGCAAGGCGGCGGATGAAGCTTTCTTT.

The gene calls are TRBV11-2 and TRBJ2-5; a weak D match, TRBD2 (5 bases). The CDR3 is 17 residues long. Trimming cost V 5 bases and J 11 bases, with 30 bases left between them. Germline values: CDR1 SGHAT, CDR2 FQNNGV. The CDR3 protein is CASSGPRRPSSGNEQYF. CDR3 sequence (DNA): TGTGCCAGCAGCGGCCCAAGGAGACCCTCGAGCGGCAATGAGCAGTACTTC.

The chain recombines TRBV7-9 with TRBJ1-1; no clear D gene. This CDR3 is built from 17 residues. The V end was cut by 2 bases, the J end by 3 bases, with 19 bases between. The germline CDR1 and CDR2 sequences are SEHNR and FQNEAQ (reference sequence). The DNA for the CDR3 is TGTGCCAGCAGCTTAACCGTCGGTCCAAGGGCGGACACTGAAGCTTTCTTT. Its translation is CASSLTVGPRADTEAFF. Looking up the rest from reference TRBV7-9 and TRBJ1-1 gives the full variable domain: DTGVSQNPRHKITKRGQNVTFRCDPISEHNRLYWYRQTLGQGPEFLTYFQNEAQLEKSRLLSDRFSAERPKGSFSTLEIQRTEQGDSAMYLCASSLTVGPRADTEAFFGQGTRLTVV.

The chain carries TRBV4-2 and TRBJ1-1; unclear D gene. The CDR3 runs 17 residues. V gave up 3 bases and J gave up 2 bases, with 19 bases separating them. CDR1 is LGHNA and CDR2 is YNFKEQ in the germline V gene. The CDR3 DNA reads TGTGCCAGCAGCCACCCCGAGGGCCCGGGGATCAACACTGAAGCTTTCTTT. It codes for CASSHPEGPGINTEAFF.

The chain carries TRBV12-3 or TRBV12-4 and TRBJ2-5; perhaps TRBD2 as D (6 bases). Trimming pared 3 bases from V and 2 bases from J, leaving 13 bases between. The CDR3 sequence is 15 residues long. The CDR3 loop is CASSFSLAGQETQYF. The DNA for the CDR3 is TGTGCCAGCAGTTTCTCTTTGGCGGGGCAAGAGACCCAGTACTTC.

This clonotype turned up a few times. This sequence joins TRBV6-6 and TRBJ2-3; 10 bases map to TRBD2. The V segment lost 5 bases and the J segment 3 bases; nucleotides outside the gene matches: 11. CDR1 is MNHNY, CDR2 SVGAGI, per germline (reference sequence). This CDR3 contains 17 residues. The CDR3 sequence is CASSPPSGGGYTDTQYF. The CDR3 nucleotides are TGTGCCAGCAGTCCCCCGAGCGGGGGGGGATATACAGATACGCAGTATTTT.

The chain links TRBV12-3 or TRBV12-4 to TRBJ2-3; 7 bases align to TRBD1. The V gene end was trimmed by 4 bases and the J gene end by 0 bases; junction bases not matched to a gene: 7. The CDR3 is made up of 16 amino acids. Here the CDR3 DNA reads TGTGCCAGCAGTTCCTGGACAGGCCTGAGCACAGATACGCAGTATTTT. Translated, it gives CASSSWTGLSTDTQYF.

The rearrangement uses TRBV9 and TRBJ2-5, with 12 bases aligning to TRBD2. Germline CDR1 and CDR2: SGDLS and YYNGEE. J gave up 5 bases and V 0 bases, and 5 bases lay outside the gene matches. CDR3 size: 16 residues. CDR3 nucleotide sequence: TGTGCCAGCAGCGTAGGACTAGCGGGAGTAGGCGAGACCCAGTACTTC. Protein: CASSVGLAGVGETQYF.